The entry that follows covers one TCR beta chain sequence. Its antigen is unknown. One base away there is no much larger clone; base qualities are not given. The sample comes from a study of response to subunit inactivated influenza vaccine (dated by TCRdb to the late 2010s). Study-wide context: The study used deep quantitative T cell receptor repertoire profiling to track responses to a trivalent subunit inactivated influenza vaccine.

Libraries were prepared through RT-PCR. This sample was sequenced with an Illumina HiSeq 2500. The public reads were reanalyzed by TCRdb: fastp trimming at Q25, MiXCR alignment, in-frame beta chains only. Each record represents a unique CDR3 protein, reported with the most common genes and DNA among its rows. The sample profile shows about 310,000 distinct CDR3 sequences; around a fifth of them were found once. Clones ranked in the top ten supply about 9.4% of the sample. CDR1 and CDR2 are read off the germline V gene as KGHSH and LQKENI. The CDR3 numbers 15 residues from cysteine through phenylalanine. The CDR3 DNA has 45 bases and is translated from base 1. V loses 3 bases at its end and J loses 5 bases; junction bases beyond the gene matches: 10. Findings and caveats that apply to the study as a whole: According to the authors, only a limited number of new T cells may be recruited by each seasonal influenza vaccination.

The sequencing used PBMCs from blood, collected about 19 months after vaccination. This chain is built from TRBV18 and TRBJ2-7; 7 central nucleotides agree with TRBD2. This sequence originates from a man in his fifties or sixties who received an inactivated influenza vaccine. Donor details come from another sample of the same person, matched by shared clones. The CDR3 protein: CASSPPGGSVDEQYF. The nucleotide sequence reads TGTGCCAGCTCACCTCCTGGCGGGAGTGTCGACGAGCAGTACTTC.